The T cell receptor (beta chain) described here comes from a study of cytomegalovirus exposure and HLA in healthy donors. Study background: It was reported in a later analysis that the same platform had been used for the 90 to 150 validation repertoires as for the approximately 670 first-cohort repertoires. Findings and limits, study-wide: Among TCR beta chains, those listed as cytomegalovirus-associated numbered over 150.

For this clone: The antigen remains unidentified.

The assay was immunoSEQ multiplex PCR, and TCRdb's table has in-frame clones only and misses some. The profile shows about 360,000 clones, 86% of them singletons. The donors belonged to the approximately 120-subject validation cohort, separate from the roughly 700-subject first cohort. CDR1 is WSHSY and CDR2 is SAAADI in the germline V gene. V lost 2 bases to trimming and J lost 6 bases; unmatched junction nucleotides: 7. This CDR3 contains 14 residues. The clonotype was recovered from a woman aged 18-29 years in good health and CMV-seronegative. V and J are TRBV10-2 and TRBJ2-7, with TRBD2 matching over 7 bases. The sample comprised PBMCs. The CDR3 here is CASSEGRARFEQYF. In nucleotides, the CDR3 is TGCGCCAGCAGTGAGGGGAGGGCCCGGTTCGAGCAGTACTTC.